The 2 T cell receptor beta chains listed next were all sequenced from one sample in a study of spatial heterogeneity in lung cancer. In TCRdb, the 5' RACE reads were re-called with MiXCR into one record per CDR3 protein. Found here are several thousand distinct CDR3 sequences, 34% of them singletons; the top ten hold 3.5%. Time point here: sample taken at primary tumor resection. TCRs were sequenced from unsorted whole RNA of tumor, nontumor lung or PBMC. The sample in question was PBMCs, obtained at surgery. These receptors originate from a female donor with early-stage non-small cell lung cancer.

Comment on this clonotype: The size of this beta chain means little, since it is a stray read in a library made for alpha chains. CDR3 nucleotide sequence: TGTGCCAGCAGTTGGAATGGTGGGGCGAACACCGGGGAGCTGTTTTTT. Translation: CASSWNGGANTGELFF. This chain uses TRBV28 with TRBJ2-2; D is uncertain. Germline CDR1 MDHEN, CDR2 SYDVKM. This CDR3 has 16 amino acids. The V gene lost 4 bases and the J gene lost 0 bases, with 12 bases spanning the gap.

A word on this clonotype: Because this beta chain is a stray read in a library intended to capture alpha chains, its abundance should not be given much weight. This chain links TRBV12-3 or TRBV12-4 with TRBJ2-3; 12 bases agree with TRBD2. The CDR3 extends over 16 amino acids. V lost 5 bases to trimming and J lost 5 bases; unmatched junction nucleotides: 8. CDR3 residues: CASSRTSGASRDTQYF. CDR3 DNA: TGTGCCAGCAGTCGGACTAGCGGGGCTTCACGAGATACGCAGTATTTT.